This T cell receptor (beta chain) was recorded in a study of Ad26.COV2.S vaccination and SARS-CoV-2 variants (dated by TCRdb to the early 2020s). Regarding the research as a whole: TCRbeta repertoire sequencing was used to assess the specificity and breadth of SARS-CoV-2-reactive T cell receptors after Ad26.COV2.S vaccination. A total of some 30 samples were included in the TCR-sequenced set, comprising around 19 Ad26.COV2.S vaccine recipients, 5 placebo recipients and 8 SARS-CoV-2 convalescent individuals. Broader findings and caveats from the paper: According to the authors, total T cell responses may have been underestimated by the TCR breadth and depth analyses. Higher spike-specific TCR breadth was observed in Ad26.COV2.S recipients than in placebo recipients (P = 0.0014). Substantial breadth of spike-specific CD8+ and CD4+ T cell responses was reported after vaccination. Non-spike TCR breadth was comparable between vaccine and placebo recipients, consistent with the vaccine containing only spike.

TCRbeta CDR3 regions were sequenced with the immunoSEQ Assay. After extraction, genomic DNA underwent amplification by bias-controlled multiplex PCR, followed by high-throughput sequencing. In the paper's pipeline: To quantify the absolute abundance of every unique TCRbeta CDR3 region, sequences were collapsed and filtered. Usable DNA was measured by amplifying reference genes present in all nucleated cells, and TCRbeta template counts were normalized to that usable DNA to estimate T cell fraction. Repertoire TCRs were annotated as SARS-CoV-2-specific by exact matching of V gene, CDR3 amino acid sequence and J gene to a known reactive TCR set. The reference SARS-CoV-2 TCR set was obtained from MIRA and was filtered for enrichment in COVID-19-positive ImmuneCODE repertoires, whereby public or cross-reactive TCRs were removed. Drawing on the MIRA antigens, annotated TCRs were analysed further at the level of specific ORF or position within ORF. Depth was the summed frequency of annotated unique rearrangements, while breadth was defined as annotated unique rearrangements over total unique productive rearrangements. Two-sided Wilcoxon rank-sum tests were applied when comparing TCR breadth between groups. This immuneACCESS table, as held by TCRdb, lists in-frame sequences with V and J called but not all clones. Of the missing ones, under half trace to an unresolved V gene in checked studies; the others have no known cause. The V and J calls and the clone size are those of that table, but D and trimming were determined from the DNA. Within this sample are roughly 380,000 clones, with roughly nine tenths of them counted one time only. The ten largest make up 3% to 4% of the sample.

From its cysteine to its phenylalanine, the CDR3 spans 15 amino acids. Just CDR3 DNA is preserved here, 45 bases in frame from base 1. The germline V gene supplies CDR1 SGHRS and CDR2 YFSETQ. V is reduced by 1 base and J by 2 bases, leaving a spacing of 12 bases between them. Explained via the paper, the time point label denotes: individuals recovered from natural SARS-CoV-2 infection. About this clone: No antigen is known for it. The input lacks base qualities; no much larger clone sits a single base away.

The chain links TRBV5-1 with TRBJ2-5; the D gene is possibly TRBD1, with 5 bases matching. The source material was peripheral blood, sampled after recovery from COVID-19. The receptor's source is a human donor who had recovered from COVID-19. CDR3 sequence: CASSLSRANQETQYF. In nucleotides, the sequence is TGCGCCAGCAGCTTGTCCAGGGCTAATCAAGAGACCCAGTACTTC. Extended through the reference TRBV5-1 and TRBJ2-5 proteins, this CDR3 yields the full variable domain: KAGVTQTPRYLIKTRGQQVTLSCSPISGHRSVSWYQQTPGQGLQFLFEYFSETQRNKGNFPGRFSGRQFSNSRSEMNVSTLELGDSALYLCASSLSRANQETQYFGPGTRLLVL.